The rows below give T cell receptor beta chains drawn from one sample of a study of blood T cell repertoires in COVID-19. TCRdb's copy holds only in-frame clones and misses some; the assay was immunoSEQ multiplex PCR. The table includes about 210,000 clones, roughly 86% detected once. Material: peripheral blood. Receptors were obtained from a woman aged 45-65 years with active or convalescent COVID-19. CDR3s include the opening cysteine and the closing phenylalanine or tryptophan. A D gene is named only where the DNA matches it firmly. Some rows mark clone size as missing; the rest say once, few, many or name a class of expanded clone.

abundance	d_gene	v_gene	j_gene	CDR3aa	CDR3nt
few	-	TRBV14	TRBJ2-4	CASSQDVVPSSRAKNIQYF	TGTGCCAGCAGCCAAGATGTCGTTCCGTCTAGCCGGGCCAAAAACATTCAGTACTTC
-	TRBD1	TRBV15	TRBJ1-4	CATSGMGQGATNEKLFF	TGTGCCACCAGCGGTATGGGACAGGGAGCAACTAATGAAAAACTGTTTTTT
-	-	TRBV5-6	TRBJ1-4	CASRRQTANEKLFF	TGTGCCAGCAGAAGACAGACAGCTAATGAAAAACTGTTTTTT
-	-	TRBV27	TRBJ2-2	CASSPSNTGELFF	TGTGCCAGCAGTCCTTCTAACACCGGGGAGCTGTTTTTT
-	-	TRBV5-1	TRBJ2-1	CASSVNGGPRLDEQFF	TGCGCCAGCAGCGTAAACGGAGGGCCGAGGTTGGATGAGCAGTTCTTC
-	-	TRBV2	TRBJ2-5	CASLVGVGKTQYF	TGTGCCAGTTTAGTGGGAGTGGGGAAGACCCAGTACTTC
-	-	TRBV2	TRBJ2-2	CASRRVFTGELFF	TGTGCCAGTCGACGGGTATTCACCGGGGAGCTGTTTTTT
-	TRBD2	TRBV4-1	TRBJ2-1	CASSQVGGRGGPNEQFF	TGCGCCAGCAGCCAAGTCGGTGGGCGGGGGGGCCCGAATGAGCAGTTCTTC
-	TRBD2	TRBV19	TRBJ2-1	CASTTSGRRNEQFF	TGTGCCAGTACGACTAGCGGGAGAAGGAATGAGCAGTTCTTC
-	-	TRBV5-1	TRBJ1-6	CASSLERGSPLHF	TGCGCCAGCAGCTTGGAACGCGGGTCACCCCTCCACTTT
-	TRBD1	TRBV5-1	TRBJ1-2	CASSTSGTGDGYTF	TGCGCCAGCAGCACCTCCGGGACAGGGGATGGCTACACCTTC
-	-	TRBV18	TRBJ1-3	CASSPEQDRSGNTIYF	TGTGCCAGCTCACCAGAACAGGACCGCTCTGGAAACACCATATATTTT
-	-	TRBV29-1	TRBJ1-2	CSVDEGGRYTF	TGCAGCGTTGATGAGGGTGGGCGCTACACCTTC
-	TRBD2	TRBV11-2	TRBJ2-5	CASSLWTSGQETQYF	TGTGCCAGCAGCCTTTGGACTAGCGGCCAAGAGACCCAGTACTTC
few	-	TRBV19	TRBJ2-1	CASSMRPSWAYNEQFF	TGTGCCAGTAGTATGAGGCCTAGCTGGGCCTACAATGAGCAGTTCTTC